This T cell receptor beta chain stems from a study of cytomegalovirus exposure and HLA in healthy donors. In the study overall: As released early, the data held 80 million to 90 million unique TCRs from HLA-typed donors. The study placed around 80% of its approximately 400 genotyped donors in the Caucasian-associated ancestry cluster.

Primers included in the PCR were 60 Vbeta and 13 Jbeta primers. Assay used: immunoSEQ multiplex PCR; TCRdb lists only in-frame clones, some missing. The data hold approximately 210,000 clones, with 70% to 80% observed a single time. Trimming pared 5 bases from V and 6 bases from J, leaving 16 bases between. Germline V gene sequence: CDR1 SGHTA, CDR2 FQGNSA. This CDR3 has 14 amino acids. Study outcomes and limitations: Available immune exposure information was restricted to CMV serostatus only.

In the case of this clone: Its antigen is not identified.

Specimen: PBMCs. The TCR was taken from a woman aged 45-60 years in good health and CMV-seronegative. V usage is TRBV7-2 and J usage is TRBJ1-2, with a weak D call TRBD1 (5 bases). The chain's CDR3 is CASSEPGGWDGYTF. The CDR3 DNA reads as TGTGCCAGCAGCGAGCCGGGGGGGTGGGATGGCTACACCTTC.